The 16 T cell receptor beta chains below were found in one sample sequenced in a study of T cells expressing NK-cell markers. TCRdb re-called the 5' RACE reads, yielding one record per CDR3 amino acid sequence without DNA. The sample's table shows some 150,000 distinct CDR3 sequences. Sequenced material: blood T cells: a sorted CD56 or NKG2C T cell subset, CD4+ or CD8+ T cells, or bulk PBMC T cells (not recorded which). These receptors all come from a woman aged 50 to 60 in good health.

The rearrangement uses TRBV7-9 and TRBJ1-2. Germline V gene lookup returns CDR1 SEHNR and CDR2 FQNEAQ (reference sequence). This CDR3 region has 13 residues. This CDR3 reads CASSFQELEGYTF.

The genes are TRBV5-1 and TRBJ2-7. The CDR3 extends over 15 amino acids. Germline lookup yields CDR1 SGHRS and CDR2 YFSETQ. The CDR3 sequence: CASSLWAASSYEQYF.

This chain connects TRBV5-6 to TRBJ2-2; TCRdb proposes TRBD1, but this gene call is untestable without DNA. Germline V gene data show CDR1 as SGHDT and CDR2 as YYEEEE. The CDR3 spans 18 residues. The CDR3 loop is CASSLDATGGSDTGELFF.

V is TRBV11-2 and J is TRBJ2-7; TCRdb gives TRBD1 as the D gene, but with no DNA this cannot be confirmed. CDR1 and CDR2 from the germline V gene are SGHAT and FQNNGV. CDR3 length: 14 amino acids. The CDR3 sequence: CASRPGQGHYEQYF.

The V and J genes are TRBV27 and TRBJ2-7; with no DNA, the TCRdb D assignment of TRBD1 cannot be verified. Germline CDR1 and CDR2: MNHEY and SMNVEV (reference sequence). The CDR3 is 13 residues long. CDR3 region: CASTWAGNYEQYF.

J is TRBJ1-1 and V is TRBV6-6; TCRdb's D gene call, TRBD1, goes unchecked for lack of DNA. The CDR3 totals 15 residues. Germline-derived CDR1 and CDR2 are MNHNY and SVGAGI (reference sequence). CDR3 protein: CASSLSPTGNTEAFF.

CDR3: CASSFGTSGGDTQYF. J is TRBJ2-3 and V is TRBV12-3 or TRBV12-4; the D call of TRBD2 rests on TCRdb alone, since no DNA is present to check it. CDR3 length equals 15 residues.

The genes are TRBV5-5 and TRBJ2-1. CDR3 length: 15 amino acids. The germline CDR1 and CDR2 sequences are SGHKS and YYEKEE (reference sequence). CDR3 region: CASSFERNLAGEQFF.

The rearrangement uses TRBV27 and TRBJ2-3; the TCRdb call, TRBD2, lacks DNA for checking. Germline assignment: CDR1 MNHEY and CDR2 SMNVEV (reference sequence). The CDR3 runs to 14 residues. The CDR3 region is CASNAGVMADTQYF.

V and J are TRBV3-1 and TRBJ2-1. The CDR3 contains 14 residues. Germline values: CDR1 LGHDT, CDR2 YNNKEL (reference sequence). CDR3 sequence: CASSQGSWRYEQFF.

The CDR3 reads CASSIRQGTEAFF. The chain recombines TRBV27 with TRBJ1-1; checking the TCRdb D call of TRBD1 is not possible without DNA. This CDR3 comprises 13 residues. Germline V gene lookup returns CDR1 MNHEY and CDR2 SMNVEV (reference sequence).

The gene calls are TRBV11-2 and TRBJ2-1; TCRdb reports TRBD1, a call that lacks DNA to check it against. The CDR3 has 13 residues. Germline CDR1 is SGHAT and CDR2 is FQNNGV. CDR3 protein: CASSYGTHAEQFF.

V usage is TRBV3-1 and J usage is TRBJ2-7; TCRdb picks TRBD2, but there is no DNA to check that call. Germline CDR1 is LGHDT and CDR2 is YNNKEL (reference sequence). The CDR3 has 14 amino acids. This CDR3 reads CASSQVSSGYEQYF.

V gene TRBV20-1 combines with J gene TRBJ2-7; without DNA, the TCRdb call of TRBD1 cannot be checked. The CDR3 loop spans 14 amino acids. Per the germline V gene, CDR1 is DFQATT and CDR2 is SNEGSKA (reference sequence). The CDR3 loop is CSARDRGQPYEQYF.

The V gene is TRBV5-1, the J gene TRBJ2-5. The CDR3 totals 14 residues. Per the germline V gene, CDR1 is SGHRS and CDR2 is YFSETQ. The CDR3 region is CASSLEGFGETQYF.

CDR3 protein: CASSQGDSGRYTDTQYF. The J gene is TRBJ2-3, the V gene TRBV3-1; the TRBD2 assignment by TCRdb is unverifiable without DNA. The CDR3 covers 17 residues. The V gene's germline CDR1 is LGHDT and CDR2 YNNKEL (reference sequence).